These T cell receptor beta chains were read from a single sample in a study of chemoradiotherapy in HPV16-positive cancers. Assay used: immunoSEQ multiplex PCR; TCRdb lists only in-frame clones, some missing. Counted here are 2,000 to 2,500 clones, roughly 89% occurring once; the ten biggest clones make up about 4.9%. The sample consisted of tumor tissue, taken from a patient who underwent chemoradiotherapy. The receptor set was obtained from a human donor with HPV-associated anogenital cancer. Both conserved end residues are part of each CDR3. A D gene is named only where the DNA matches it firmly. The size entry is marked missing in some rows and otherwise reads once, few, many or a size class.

cdr3_nt: TGTGCCAGCAAGGCGAGCGGGCCTTCCTACGAGCAGTACTTC; cdr3_aa: CASKASGPSYEQYF; v_call: TRBV6-1; cdr3_length: 14; clone_size: -; j_call: TRBJ2-7; d_call: -
cdr3_nt: TGTGCCAGCAGCTTCTACACTAGCGGGGGCTCTCAAGAGACCCAGTACTTC; cdr3_aa: CASSFYTSGGSQETQYF; v_call: TRBV5-4; cdr3_length: 17; clone_size: once; j_call: TRBJ2-5; d_call: TRBD2
cdr3_nt: TGTGCCAGCAGGGTCGGGGCGACAGGATGGGTGAATGAGCAGTTCTTC; cdr3_aa: CASRVGATGWVNEQFF; v_call: TRBV27; cdr3_length: 16; clone_size: -; j_call: TRBJ2-1; d_call: -
cdr3_nt: TGTGCCAGCAGCTTAGCGCAAGGGTTTGAGCAGTTCTTC; cdr3_aa: CASSLAQGFEQFF; v_call: TRBV7-8; cdr3_length: 13; clone_size: -; j_call: TRBJ2-1; d_call: -
cdr3_nt: TGTGCCAGCAGTTTAGATCTGGAAGAGCCCCAGCATTTT; cdr3_aa: CASSLDLEEPQHF; v_call: TRBV28; cdr3_length: 13; clone_size: -; j_call: TRBJ1-5; d_call: -
cdr3_nt: TGTGCCAGCAGAGTTAAGAACACTGAAGCTTTCTTT; cdr3_aa: CASRVKNTEAFF; v_call: TRBV9; cdr3_length: 12; clone_size: -; j_call: TRBJ1-1; d_call: -
cdr3_nt: TGTGCCTGGAGTGTAATCCCTGGACAGGGTCGGGAGACCCAGTACTTC; cdr3_aa: CAWSVIPGQGRETQYF; v_call: TRBV30; cdr3_length: 16; clone_size: -; j_call: TRBJ2-5; d_call: TRBD1
cdr3_nt: TGTGCCAGCTCACCACCCACAGGGGGCAGTTGGGGCACTGAAGCTTTCTTT; cdr3_aa: CASSPPTGGSWGTEAFF; v_call: TRBV18; cdr3_length: 17; clone_size: -; j_call: TRBJ1-1; d_call: TRBD1
cdr3_nt: TGTGCCAGCAGCTCCAGGACAGGGCAAACCTCCGAGCAGTACTTC; cdr3_aa: CASSSRTGQTSEQYF; v_call: TRBV7-6; cdr3_length: 15; clone_size: -; j_call: TRBJ2-7; d_call: TRBD1
cdr3_nt: TGTGCCATCAGTGTGGGACAGGCCGGAATGACAGATACGCAGTATTTT; cdr3_aa: CAISVGQAGMTDTQYF; v_call: TRBV10-3; cdr3_length: 16; clone_size: -; j_call: TRBJ2-3; d_call: TRBD1
cdr3_nt: TGCAGCGTTGAAATCTCGGGTACAGAGACCCAGTACTTC; cdr3_aa: CSVEISGTETQYF; v_call: TRBV29-1; cdr3_length: 13; clone_size: -; j_call: TRBJ2-5; d_call: -
cdr3_nt: TGTGCCAGTAGCCGAGGACAGGGTCAAGGTGGGAGGCCCCAGCATTTT; cdr3_aa: CASSRGQGQGGRPQHF; v_call: TRBV19; cdr3_length: 16; clone_size: -; j_call: TRBJ1-5; d_call: TRBD1
cdr3_nt: TGTGCCAGCAGCTCACCGGGGGTTTCAGATACGCAGTATTTT; cdr3_aa: CASSSPGVSDTQYF; v_call: TRBV13; cdr3_length: 14; clone_size: -; j_call: TRBJ2-3; d_call: -
cdr3_nt: TGCAGCGTTGAGGGGACAGGGGTCGATGAGCAGTTCTTC; cdr3_aa: CSVEGTGVDEQFF; v_call: TRBV29-1; cdr3_length: 13; clone_size: -; j_call: TRBJ2-1; d_call: TRBD1
cdr3_nt: TGTGCCAGCAGCTTAAAGGATCCCCTTTATAGCAATCAGCCCCAGCATTTT; cdr3_aa: CASSLKDPLYSNQPQHF; v_call: TRBV5-6; cdr3_length: 17; clone_size: -; j_call: TRBJ1-5; d_call: -
cdr3_nt: TGTGCCAGCAGCTTAGAGGGACAGCTTTTCACTGAAGCTTTCTTT; cdr3_aa: CASSLEGQLFTEAFF; v_call: TRBV7-8; cdr3_length: 15; clone_size: -; j_call: TRBJ1-1; d_call: TRBD1
cdr3_nt: TGCGCCAGCAGCCAAGTGCTTATCTACGGGACAGATACGCAGTATTTT; cdr3_aa: CASSQVLIYGTDTQYF; v_call: TRBV4-1; cdr3_length: 16; clone_size: -; j_call: TRBJ2-3; d_call: -
cdr3_nt: TGTGCCAGCAGCTCCATCGGACTAGCGGGCGCAACCTACAATGAGCAGTTCTTC; cdr3_aa: CASSSIGLAGATYNEQFF; v_call: TRBV7-3; cdr3_length: 18; clone_size: once; j_call: TRBJ2-1; d_call: TRBD2
cdr3_nt: TGCGCCAGCAGCGAGACAGGGGGGGGTCAGCCCCAGCATTTT; cdr3_aa: CASSETGGGQPQHF; v_call: TRBV4-3; cdr3_length: 14; clone_size: -; j_call: TRBJ1-5; d_call: TRBD1
cdr3_nt: TGTGCCGGACAAACTGGGGCCAACGTCCTGACTTTC; cdr3_aa: CAGQTGANVLTF; v_call: TRBV5-4; cdr3_length: 12; clone_size: -; j_call: TRBJ2-6; d_call: -
cdr3_nt: TGTGCCAGCAGCGTAGATGGCGGGCGTGAGCAGTTCTTC; cdr3_aa: CASSVDGGREQFF; v_call: TRBV9; cdr3_length: 13; clone_size: -; j_call: TRBJ2-1; d_call: -
cdr3_nt: TGTGCCACGTCAATTTTCGGGAGACAGTCCTACGAGCAGTACTTC; cdr3_aa: CATSIFGRQSYEQYF; v_call: TRBV5-8; cdr3_length: 15; clone_size: -; j_call: TRBJ2-7; d_call: -
cdr3_nt: TGTGCCTGGAGTGTAAGGGGACTAGGTTCAACCGAGCAGTACTTC; cdr3_aa: CAWSVRGLGSTEQYF; v_call: TRBV30; cdr3_length: 15; clone_size: -; j_call: TRBJ2-7; d_call: TRBD2
cdr3_nt: TGTGCCAGCAGCTTAGTAGGGCGTCGGGACTATGGCTACACCTTC; cdr3_aa: CASSLVGRRDYGYTF; v_call: TRBV7-8; cdr3_length: 15; clone_size: few; j_call: TRBJ1-2; d_call: -
cdr3_nt: TGTGCCAGCAGTGAAGGGACTAGCGGGGGGGTAGAGACCCAGTACTTC; cdr3_aa: CASSEGTSGGVETQYF; v_call: TRBV2; cdr3_length: 16; clone_size: -; j_call: TRBJ2-5; d_call: TRBD2
cdr3_nt: TGTGCCAGCAGTCGGACTAGCGGGGGGGCCGCTTCTGGGGCCAACGTCCTGACTTTC; cdr3_aa: CASSRTSGGAASGANVLTF; v_call: TRBV9; cdr3_length: 19; clone_size: -; j_call: TRBJ2-6; d_call: TRBD2
cdr3_nt: TGTGCCAGCAGCGCCGTGCAGGGCTCGAACACTGAAGCTTTCTTT; cdr3_aa: CASSAVQGSNTEAFF; v_call: TRBV13; cdr3_length: 15; clone_size: -; j_call: TRBJ1-1; d_call: -
cdr3_nt: TGTGCCAGCAGCGACGGACAGGGGGAGCAGTTCTTC; cdr3_aa: CASSDGQGEQFF; v_call: TRBV7-3; cdr3_length: 12; clone_size: -; j_call: TRBJ2-1; d_call: TRBD1
cdr3_nt: TGTGCCATCAGTGAGCGGGACACCGCGAACACCGGGGAGCTGTTTTTT; cdr3_aa: CAISERDTANTGELFF; v_call: TRBV10-3; cdr3_length: 16; clone_size: once; j_call: TRBJ2-2; d_call: -
cdr3_nt: TGTGCCAGCAGTTACTCAAATGGTGACGAGCAGTACTTC; cdr3_aa: CASSYSNGDEQYF; v_call: TRBV6-5; cdr3_length: 13; clone_size: -; j_call: TRBJ2-7; d_call: -
cdr3_nt: TGTGCCAGCAGCTTAGGGGGCGGGGAGCTGTTTTTT; cdr3_aa: CASSLGGGELFF; v_call: TRBV13; cdr3_length: 12; clone_size: -; j_call: TRBJ2-2; d_call: -
cdr3_nt: TGTGCCAGCTGGACGGGGAACACCGGGGAGCTGTTTTTT; cdr3_aa: CASWTGNTGELFF; v_call: TRBV2; cdr3_length: 13; clone_size: -; j_call: TRBJ2-2; d_call: -
cdr3_nt: TGTGCCAGCGGATTAACACCGAACACTGAAGCTTTCTTT; cdr3_aa: CASGLTPNTEAFF; v_call: TRBV27; cdr3_length: 13; clone_size: -; j_call: TRBJ1-1; d_call: -
cdr3_nt: TGTGCCAGCAGTCAGACTTCCGCGACGACCTATAATTCACCCCTCCACTTT; cdr3_aa: CASSQTSATTYNSPLHF; v_call: TRBV9; cdr3_length: 17; clone_size: -; j_call: TRBJ1-6; d_call: -
cdr3_nt: TGTGCCAGCAGACAACGACAGTTGATGATGAAGGATGGCTACACCTTC; cdr3_aa: CASRQRQLMMKDGYTF; v_call: TRBV5-8; cdr3_length: 16; clone_size: -; j_call: TRBJ1-2; d_call: -
cdr3_nt: TGTGCCAGCAGCCCAGCCGGCTCTGGAAACACCATATATTTT; cdr3_aa: CASSPAGSGNTIYF; v_call: TRBV9; cdr3_length: 14; clone_size: -; j_call: TRBJ1-3; d_call: -
cdr3_nt: TGTGCCAGCAGCGGAGCCATCGGGGATGGCTACACCTTC; cdr3_aa: CASSGAIGDGYTF; v_call: TRBV11-2; cdr3_length: 13; clone_size: -; j_call: TRBJ1-2; d_call: -
cdr3_nt: TGTGCCAGCAGTGATATTTTGGACACCGGGGAGCTGTTTTTT; cdr3_aa: CASSDILDTGELFF; v_call: TRBV6-4; cdr3_length: 14; clone_size: -; j_call: TRBJ2-2; d_call: -
cdr3_nt: TGTGCCAGTAGTATCTGGCACACGGGGACTTTCAAGCCCCAGCATTTT; cdr3_aa: CASSIWHTGTFKPQHF; v_call: TRBV19; cdr3_length: 16; clone_size: once; j_call: TRBJ1-5; d_call: -
cdr3_nt: TGTGCCAGCAGCAAGATGAATCAAGAGACCCAGTACTTC; cdr3_aa: CASSKMNQETQYF; v_call: TRBV7-8; cdr3_length: 13; clone_size: -; j_call: TRBJ2-5; d_call: -
cdr3_nt: TGCAGCGTTGAAGACCCAGCGCCCGAGACCCAGTACTTC; cdr3_aa: CSVEDPAPETQYF; v_call: TRBV29-1; cdr3_length: 13; clone_size: -; j_call: TRBJ2-5; d_call: -
cdr3_nt: TGTGCCAGCAGCTTAGATCCAGGGGGCATTGAAAAACTGTTTTTT; cdr3_aa: CASSLDPGGIEKLFF; v_call: TRBV11-2; cdr3_length: 15; clone_size: -; j_call: TRBJ1-4; d_call: TRBD1
cdr3_nt: TGTGCCAGCAGCTTGTCGTGGGGCCGGACCGGGGAGCTGTTTTTT; cdr3_aa: CASSLSWGRTGELFF; v_call: TRBV5-6; cdr3_length: 15; clone_size: once; j_call: TRBJ2-2; d_call: -
cdr3_nt: TGCAGCGTTGCAGGGCTGGGTTCCTCTGGAAACACCATATATTTT; cdr3_aa: CSVAGLGSSGNTIYF; v_call: TRBV29-1; cdr3_length: 15; clone_size: -; j_call: TRBJ1-3; d_call: -
cdr3_nt: TGTGCCAGCTCACCACCTAGCACAGATACGCAGTATTTT; cdr3_aa: CASSPPSTDTQYF; v_call: TRBV18; cdr3_length: 13; clone_size: once; j_call: TRBJ2-3; d_call: -
cdr3_nt: TGTGCCAGTAGTATGGCTGGGGCAGGCCTTGGGGCTTTCTTT; cdr3_aa: CASSMAGAGLGAFF; v_call: TRBV19; cdr3_length: 14; clone_size: -; j_call: TRBJ1-1; d_call: -
cdr3_nt: TGTGCCAGTAGCCCCGGGGGAGGGACCCAGTACTTC; cdr3_aa: CASSPGGGTQYF; v_call: TRBV19; cdr3_length: 12; clone_size: once; j_call: TRBJ2-5; d_call: -
cdr3_nt: TGTGCCAGCAGTTACTCGGGACTCGTTTCGGATACGCAGTATTTT; cdr3_aa: CASSYSGLVSDTQYF; v_call: TRBV6-5; cdr3_length: 15; clone_size: -; j_call: TRBJ2-3; d_call: -
cdr3_nt: TGCGCCAGCAGTGAATTAGGCGGGTTTGAAAAACTGTTTTTT; cdr3_aa: CASSELGGFEKLFF; v_call: TRBV10-2; cdr3_length: 14; clone_size: -; j_call: TRBJ1-4; d_call: -